This TCR beta chain was captured by sequencing in a study of shared clonotypes between healthy human individuals. There are 14 residues in the CDR3. The germline gives CDR1 MNHEY, CDR2 SMNVEV (reference sequence). The V end was cut by 2 bases, the J end by 10 bases, with 17 bases between. This clone has a single count. Profiling relied on immunoSEQ multiplex PCR, and the TCRdb table lists in-frame clones only, not all of them. The sample shows 1.5 million to 2.5 million clones, about 95% of them seen only once. Cells designated naive CD8 were CD45RO-negative and were positively selected for CCR7, with terminally differentiated effector memory CD45RA+ cells excluded.

The sequence was obtained from a man younger than 30 in good health. Sequenced material: naive CD8+ T cells sorted from blood. V is TRBV27 and J is TRBJ1-1; no definite D call. CDR3 nucleotide sequence: TGTGCCAGCAGTTTAGGTCAAAACTACGTGGGAGCTTTCTTT. It specifies CASSLGQNYVGAFF.